This T cell receptor beta chain was identified in a study of shared clonotypes between healthy human individuals. Study observations and caveats: Around 4.9% of naive CD4 clonotypes were shared across four donors. Generation probabilities were higher for clonotypes shared across all four sorted-subset donors than for unshared ones.

Turning to this clone: The antigen remains unidentified.

Libraries were prepared by immunoSEQ multiplex PCR; TCRdb keeps only in-frame clonotypes and omits some of them. Of around 550,000 clones in the sample, approximately 95% are singletons; the top ten hold 0.095% to 0.14%. The naive CD8 subset, CD45RO-negative cells positively selected for CCR7, excluded terminally differentiated effector memory CD45RA+ cells. The length of the CDR3 is 16 residues. V gave up 0 bases and J gave up 4 bases, with 15 bases separating them. Per germline, CDR1 SGHDN and CDR2 FVKESK. The sequence was collected from a woman younger than 45 in good health. Sequencing was done on a sample of naive CD8+ T cells sorted from blood. The chain joins TRBV14 to TRBJ1-2; D gene unclear. DNA for the CDR3: TGTGCCAGCAGCCAAGATAAAACAGATCGGAGCTATGGCTACACCTTC. Its translation: CASSQDKTDRSYGYTF.